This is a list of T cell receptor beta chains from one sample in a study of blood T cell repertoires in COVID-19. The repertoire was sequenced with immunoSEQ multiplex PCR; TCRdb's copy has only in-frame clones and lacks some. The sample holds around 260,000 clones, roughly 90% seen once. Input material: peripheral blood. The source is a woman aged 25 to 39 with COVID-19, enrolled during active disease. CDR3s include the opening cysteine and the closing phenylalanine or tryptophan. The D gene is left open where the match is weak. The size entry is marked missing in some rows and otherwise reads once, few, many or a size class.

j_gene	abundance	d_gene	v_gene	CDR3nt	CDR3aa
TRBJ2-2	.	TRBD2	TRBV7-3	TGTGCCAGCAGCCCTAGCGGGAGCACCGGGGAGCTGTTTTTT	CASSPSGSTGELFF
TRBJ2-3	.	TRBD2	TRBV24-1	TGTGCCACCAGTGCGGGAGGGGGAGCAGATACGCAGTATTTT	CATSAGGGADTQYF
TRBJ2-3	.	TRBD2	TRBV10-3	TGTGCCATCAGACTAGCGGAAAGCACAGATACGCAGTATTTT	CAIRLAESTDTQYF
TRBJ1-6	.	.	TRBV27	TGTGCCAGCAGGGAAGGAGAATCACCCCTCCACTTT	CASREGESPLHF
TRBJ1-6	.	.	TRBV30	TGTGCCTGGAACCGAGACTCGGACAATCCCCTCCACTTT	CAWNRDSDNPLHF
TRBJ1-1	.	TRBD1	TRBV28	TGTGCCAGCAGCGAGGGGGCCACTGAAGCTTTCTTT	CASSEGATEAFF
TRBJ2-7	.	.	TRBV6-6	TGTGCCAGCAGTTACCCCGGACAGTTCTACGAGCAGTACTTC	CASSYPGQFYEQYF
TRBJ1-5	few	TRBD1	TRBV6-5	TGTGCCAGCAGTTGGGACAGCCCGGGGAATCAGCCCCAGCATTTT	CASSWDSPGNQPQHF
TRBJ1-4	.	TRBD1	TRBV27	TGTGCCAGCAGTTTCACCCGTTCACGGACAGGGCGCGAAAAACTGTTTTTT	CASSFTRSRTGREKLFF
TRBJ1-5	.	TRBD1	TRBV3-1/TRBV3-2	TGTGCCAGCAGCTGGACAGGGGATCAGCCCCAGCATTTT	CASSWTGDQPQHF
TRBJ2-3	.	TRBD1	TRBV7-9	TGTGCCAGCAGCTTTTCCGGGACAGTCACAGATACGCAGTATTTT	CASSFSGTVTDTQYF
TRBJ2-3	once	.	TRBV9	TGTGCCAGCAGCGTAGAGGTCAGGCCCACAGATACGCAGTATTTT	CASSVEVRPTDTQYF
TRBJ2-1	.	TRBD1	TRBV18	TGTGCCAGCTCACCACAACCGGGACAGGTTTTATACAATGAGCAGTTCTTC	CASSPQPGQVLYNEQFF
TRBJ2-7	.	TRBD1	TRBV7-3	TGTGCCAGCAGCTCGGGACAGGGGCTCGAGCAGTACTTC	CASSSGQGLEQYF
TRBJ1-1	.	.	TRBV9	TGTGCCAGCAGCGTAGGGGCGGGAAACACTGAAGCTTTCTTT	CASSVGAGNTEAFF
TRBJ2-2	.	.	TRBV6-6	TGTGCCAGCAAGGAAGGGGGACGAACCGGGGAGCTGTTTTTT	CASKEGGRTGELFF
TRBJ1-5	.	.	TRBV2	TGTGCCAGCAGGGGAGGAAACAATCAGCCCCAGCATTTT	CASRGGNNQPQHF
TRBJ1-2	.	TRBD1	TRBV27	TGTGCCAGCAGTCCTAGGACAGGGAAAACAATCTATGGCTACACCTTC	CASSPRTGKTIYGYTF
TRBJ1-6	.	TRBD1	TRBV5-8	TGTGCCAGCAGCCCCACCGGACAGGGGGCGACACCCCTCCACTTT	CASSPTGQGATPLHF
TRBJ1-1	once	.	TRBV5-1	TGCGCCAGCAGCTTTTTACAGATGAACACTGAAGCTTTCTTT	CASSFLQMNTEAFF
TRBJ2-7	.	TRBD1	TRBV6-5	TGTGCCAGCAGTACTACCGGGACAGCCTCCTACGAGCAGTACTTC	CASSTTGTASYEQYF
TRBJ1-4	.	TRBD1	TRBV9	TGTGCCAGCAGCGCCTTACAGGGGGCAGACGAAAAACTGTTTTTT	CASSALQGADEKLFF
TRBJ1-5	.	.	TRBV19	TGTGCCAGTAGTATGGACAGAACCCAGCCCCAGCATTTT	CASSMDRTQPQHF
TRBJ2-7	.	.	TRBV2	TGTGCCAGTTCCGGGACTCCGTCCTACGAGCAGTACTTC	CASSGTPSYEQYF
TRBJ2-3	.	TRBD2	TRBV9	TGTGCCAGCAGCTCTGGGGGAGCGGGAGCCGATACGCAGTATTTT	CASSSGGAGADTQYF
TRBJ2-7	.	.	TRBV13	TGTGCTACCTCGGACAACTCCTACGAGCAGTACTTC	CATSDNSYEQYF
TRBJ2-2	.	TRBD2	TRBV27	TGTGCCAGCAGTTTTTTTCCGGGACTACCTAACACCGGGGAGCTGTTTTTT	CASSFFPGLPNTGELFF
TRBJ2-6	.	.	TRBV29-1	TGCAGCGTAAGAGGGGAGGTGGCAGGGGGTAGTGGGGCCAACGTCCTGACTTTC	CSVRGEVAGGSGANVLTF
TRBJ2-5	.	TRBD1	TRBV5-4	TGTGCCAGCAGCTTGGGACAGGGCGGAGAGACCCAGTACTTC	CASSLGQGGETQYF
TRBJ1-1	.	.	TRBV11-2	TGTGCCAGCAGCCCCGGTTTGTGGAACACTGAAGCTTTCTTT	CASSPGLWNTEAFF
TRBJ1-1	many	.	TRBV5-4	TGTGCCAGCAGCTTTTCCACGGGGAACACTGAAGCTTTCTTT	CASSFSTGNTEAFF
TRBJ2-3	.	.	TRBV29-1	TGCAGCGTTGAGGGACAACTCACAGATACGCAGTATTTT	CSVEGQLTDTQYF
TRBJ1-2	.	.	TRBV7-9	TGTGCCAGCAGCTTAGGCGCCGGACACACCTATGGCTACACCTTC	CASSLGAGHTYGYTF
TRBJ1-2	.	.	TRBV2	TGTGCCAGCACAGGGGACGAAGGCTACACCTTC	CASTGDEGYTF
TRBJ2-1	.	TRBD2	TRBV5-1	TGCGCCAGCAGCCCACCCCTAGCGGGAGGGCCCTACAATGAGCAGTTCTTC	CASSPPLAGGPYNEQFF
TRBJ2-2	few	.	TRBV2	TGTGCCAGCAGTGTTATACAGGGCACCGGGGAGCTGTTTTTT	CASSVIQGTGELFF
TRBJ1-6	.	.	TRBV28	TGTGCCAGCAGTTCCCCCGGGGGTTCACCCCTCCACTTT	CASSSPGGSPLHF
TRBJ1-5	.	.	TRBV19	TGTGCCAGTAGTATAAGCTATCAGCCCCAGCATTTT	CASSISYQPQHF
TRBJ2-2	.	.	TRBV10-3	TGTGCCATTAAGAGTTCGGGGGAGCTGTTTTTT	CAIKSSGELFF
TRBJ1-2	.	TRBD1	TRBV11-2	TGTGCCAGCAGCTTAGATTGGGGGACAGGGTCCGGCTACACCTTC	CASSLDWGTGSGYTF
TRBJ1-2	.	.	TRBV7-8	TGTGCCAGCAGCGCCCGGACGGGAACTAACTATGGCTACACCTTC	CASSARTGTNYGYTF
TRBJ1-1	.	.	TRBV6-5	TGTGCCAGTGAGACAACCGGGGGCACTGAAGCTTTCTTT	CASETTGGTEAFF
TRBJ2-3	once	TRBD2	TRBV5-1	TGCGCCAGCAGCTTAGCGGGAGAGGATACGCAGTATTTT	CASSLAGEDTQYF
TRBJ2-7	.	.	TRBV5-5	TGTGCCAGCAGCTTGATCTGGGGAGGCATCTACGAGCAGTACTTC	CASSLIWGGIYEQYF
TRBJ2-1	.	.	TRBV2	TGTGCCAGCAGTGCCCAATTCGGCTCCTACAATGAGCAGTTCTTC	CASSAQFGSYNEQFF
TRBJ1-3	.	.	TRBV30	TGTGCCTCCACTAGGTCCGGAAACACCATATATTTT	CASTRSGNTIYF
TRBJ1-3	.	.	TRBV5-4	TGTGCCAGCAGCTTGGGAGGGACACCTGGAAACACCATATATTTT	CASSLGGTPGNTIYF
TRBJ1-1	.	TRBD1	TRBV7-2	TGTGCCAGCAGCTTAGGAGGGGGCCCCACTGAAGCTTTCTTT	CASSLGGGPTEAFF
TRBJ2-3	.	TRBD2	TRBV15	TGTGCCACCAGCAGAGCCCCGGGACTAGCGGGAGGCGCGCCAGATACGCAGTATTTT	CATSRAPGLAGGAPDTQYF
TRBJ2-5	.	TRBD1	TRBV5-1	TGCGCCAGCAGCGCCGGGACAGGGCCGGGGACCCAGTACTTC	CASSAGTGPGTQYF
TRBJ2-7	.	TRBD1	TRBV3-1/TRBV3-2	TGTGCCAGCATTGGGGACAGAGGTTCCGAGCAGTACTTC	CASIGDRGSEQYF
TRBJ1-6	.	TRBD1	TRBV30	TGTGCCTGGAGAGGGACAGGGAACGGAAATTCACCCCTCCACTTT	CAWRGTGNGNSPLHF
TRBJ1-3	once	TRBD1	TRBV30	TGTGCCTGGAGGGACAGGGGAGGAAACACCATATATTTT	CAWRDRGGNTIYF
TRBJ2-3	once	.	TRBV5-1	TGCGCCAGCAGTGATGCAGGGGGGACAGATACGCAGTATTTT	CASSDAGGTDTQYF
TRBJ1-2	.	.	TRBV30	TGTGCCTGGAGTGTAGCCAGACTCTATAACTATGGCTACACCTTC	CAWSVARLYNYGYTF
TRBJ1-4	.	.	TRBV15	TGTGCCACCAGCAGAGACCTGACCGCGCAGCGTGAAAAACTGTTTTTT	CATSRDLTAQREKLFF
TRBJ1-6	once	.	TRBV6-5	TGTGCCAGCAGGGAGACAGGTCTCCTGCCCCTCCACTTT	CASRETGLLPLHF